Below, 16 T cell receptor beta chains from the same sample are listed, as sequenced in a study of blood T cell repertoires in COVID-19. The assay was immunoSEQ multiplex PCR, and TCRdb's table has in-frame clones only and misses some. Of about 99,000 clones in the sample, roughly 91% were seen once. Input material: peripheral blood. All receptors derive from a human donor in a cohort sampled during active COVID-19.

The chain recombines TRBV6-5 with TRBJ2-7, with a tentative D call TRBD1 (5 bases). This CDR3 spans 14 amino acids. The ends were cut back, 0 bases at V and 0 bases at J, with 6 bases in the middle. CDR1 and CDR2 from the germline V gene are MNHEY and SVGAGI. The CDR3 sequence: CASSYSGPSYEQYF. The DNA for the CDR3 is TGTGCCAGCAGTTACTCGGGGCCCTCCTACGAGCAGTACTTC.

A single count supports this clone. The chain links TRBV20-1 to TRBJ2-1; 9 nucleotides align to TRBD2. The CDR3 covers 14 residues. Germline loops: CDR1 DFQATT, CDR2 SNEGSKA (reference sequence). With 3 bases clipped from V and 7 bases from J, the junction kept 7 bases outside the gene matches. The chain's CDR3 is CSASSLAGNNEQFF. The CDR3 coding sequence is TGCAGTGCTAGTAGTCTAGCGGGAAATAATGAGCAGTTCTTC.

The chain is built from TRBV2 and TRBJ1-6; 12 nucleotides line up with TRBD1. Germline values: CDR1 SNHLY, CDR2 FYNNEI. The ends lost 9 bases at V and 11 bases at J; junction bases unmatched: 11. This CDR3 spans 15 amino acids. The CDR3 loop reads CASNAGQGAMAPLHF. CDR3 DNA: TGTGCCAGTAACGCGGGACAGGGGGCGATGGCACCCCTCCACTTT.

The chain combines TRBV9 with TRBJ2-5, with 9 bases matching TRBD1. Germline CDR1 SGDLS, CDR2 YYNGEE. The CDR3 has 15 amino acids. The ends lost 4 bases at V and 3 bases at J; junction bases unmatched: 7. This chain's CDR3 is CASSKGDRVKETQYF. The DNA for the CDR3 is TGTGCCAGCAGCAAAGGGGACAGGGTGAAAGAGACCCAGTACTTC.

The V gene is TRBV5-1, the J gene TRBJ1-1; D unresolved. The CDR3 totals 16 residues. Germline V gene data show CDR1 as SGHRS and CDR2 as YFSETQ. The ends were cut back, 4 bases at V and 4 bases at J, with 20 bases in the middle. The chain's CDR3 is CASSHQPRSEGTEAFF. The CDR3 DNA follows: TGCGCCAGCAGCCACCAACCTAGGTCCGAGGGCACTGAAGCTTTCTTT.

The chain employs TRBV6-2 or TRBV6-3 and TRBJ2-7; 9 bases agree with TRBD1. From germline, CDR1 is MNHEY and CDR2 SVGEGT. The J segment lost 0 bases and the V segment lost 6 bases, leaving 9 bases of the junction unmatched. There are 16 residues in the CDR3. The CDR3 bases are TGTGCCAGCAGCACCACAGGGGGCTCACACTCCTACGAGCAGTACTTC. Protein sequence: CASSTTGGSHSYEQYF.

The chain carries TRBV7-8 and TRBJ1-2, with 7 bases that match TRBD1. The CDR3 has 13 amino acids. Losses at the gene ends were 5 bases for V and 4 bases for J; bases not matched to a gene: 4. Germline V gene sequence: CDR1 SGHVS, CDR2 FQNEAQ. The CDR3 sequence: CASSPGTAYGYTF. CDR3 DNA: TGTGCCAGCAGCCCCGGGACAGCCTATGGCTACACCTTC.

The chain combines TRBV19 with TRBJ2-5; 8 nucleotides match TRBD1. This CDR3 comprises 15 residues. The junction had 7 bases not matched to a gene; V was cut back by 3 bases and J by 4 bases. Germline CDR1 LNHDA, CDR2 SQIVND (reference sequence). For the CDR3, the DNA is TGTGCCAGTAGTATGGGCCCTCAGGGGGCAGAGACCCAGTACTTC. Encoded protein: CASSMGPQGAETQYF.

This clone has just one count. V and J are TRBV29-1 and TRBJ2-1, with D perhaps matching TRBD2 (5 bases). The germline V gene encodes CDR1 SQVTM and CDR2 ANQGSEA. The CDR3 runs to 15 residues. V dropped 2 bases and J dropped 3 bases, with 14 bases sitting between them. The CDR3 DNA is TGCAGCGTTGAACAGCGGAGCACAAACTACAATGAGCAGTTCTTC. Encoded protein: CSVEQRSTNYNEQFF.

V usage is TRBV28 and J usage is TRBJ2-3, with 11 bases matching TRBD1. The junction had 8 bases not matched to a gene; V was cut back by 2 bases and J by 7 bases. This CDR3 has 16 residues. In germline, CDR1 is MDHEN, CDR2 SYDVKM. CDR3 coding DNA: TGTGCCAGCAGTTTAGTGGGGGACAGGGGGATGCATACGCAGTATTTT. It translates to CASSLVGDRGMHTQYF.

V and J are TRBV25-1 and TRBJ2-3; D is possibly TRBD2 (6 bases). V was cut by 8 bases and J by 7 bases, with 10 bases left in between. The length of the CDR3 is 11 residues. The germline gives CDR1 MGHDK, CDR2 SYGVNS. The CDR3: CASGAGYTQYF. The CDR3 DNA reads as TGTGCCAGCGGGGCGGGATATACGCAGTATTTT.

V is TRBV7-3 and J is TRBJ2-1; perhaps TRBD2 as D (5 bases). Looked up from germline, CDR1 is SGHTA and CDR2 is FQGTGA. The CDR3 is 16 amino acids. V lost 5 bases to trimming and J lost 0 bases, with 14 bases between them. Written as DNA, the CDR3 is TGTGCCAGCAGCCCAGGACTCAGTAGCTCCTACAATGAGCAGTTCTTC. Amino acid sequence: CASSPGLSSSYNEQFF.

The CDR3 DNA is TGTGCCAGCAGTCCGAGTCCCGGGACAGGGGGCGCATATGGCTACACCTTC. Translated: CASSPSPGTGGAYGYTF. The V gene is TRBV28, the J gene TRBJ1-2; the match to TRBD1 covers 12 bases. The CDR3 spans 17 residues. The germline CDR1 and CDR2 sequences are MDHEN and SYDVKM. Trimming took 5 bases from V and 5 from J; bases not matched to a gene: 12.

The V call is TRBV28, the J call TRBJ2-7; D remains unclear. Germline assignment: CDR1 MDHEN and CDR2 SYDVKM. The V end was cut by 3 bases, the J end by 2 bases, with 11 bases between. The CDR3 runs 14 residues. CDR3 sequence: CASSLGTEPYEQYF. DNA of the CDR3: TGTGCCAGCAGTTTGGGTACGGAGCCCTACGAGCAGTACTTC.

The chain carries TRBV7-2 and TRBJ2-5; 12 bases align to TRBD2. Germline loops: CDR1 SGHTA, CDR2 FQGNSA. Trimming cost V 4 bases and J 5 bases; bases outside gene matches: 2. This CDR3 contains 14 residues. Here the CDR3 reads CASSSGLAGETQYF. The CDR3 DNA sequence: TGTGCCAGCAGCTCAGGACTAGCGGGGGAGACCCAGTACTTC.

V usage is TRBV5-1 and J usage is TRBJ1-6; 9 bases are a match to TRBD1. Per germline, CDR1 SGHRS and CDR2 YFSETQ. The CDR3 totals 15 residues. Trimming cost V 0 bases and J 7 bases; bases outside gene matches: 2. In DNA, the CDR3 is TGCGCCAGCAGCTTGGGAGGGACAGGGAATTCACCCCTCCACTTT. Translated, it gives CASSLGGTGNSPLHF.